This TCR beta chain was observed in a study of cytomegalovirus exposure and HLA in healthy donors. Broader study findings: Presence/absence comparisons presumed near-even sequencing depth among donors.

Notes on this clone: Its antigen is currently unknown.

Trimming stripped 1 base from V and 3 bases from J, with 13 bases between. The CDR3 has 15 amino acids. Germline CDR1 reads SGDLS; CDR2 reads YYNGEE. With 60 Vbeta and 13 Jbeta primers, the PCR was carried out. In the original analysis: There were about 80 million unique TCR beta chains by a later count, and approximately 11 million of them were shared. Data came from immunoSEQ multiplex PCR; TCRdb stores just in-frame clones and leaves some out. Clone size and V and J calls were adopted from that table, with D and trimming inferred from the DNA. The data hold about 160,000 clones, with approximately 70% observed a single time.

This rearrangement joins TRBV9 to TRBJ1-1; D gene uncertain. The sample consisted of PBMCs. The clonotype originates from a man aged 35-49 years in good health and CMV-seropositive. CDR3 sequence (DNA): TGTGCCAGCAGCGTACAGGCCCGCTTGGACACTGAAGCTTTCTTT. Amino acid sequence: CASSVQARLDTEAFF.